A single sample is the source of the 7 T cell receptor beta chains below, sequenced in a study of response to subunit inactivated influenza vaccine (dated 2018 in TCRdb). The receptor library was made with RT-PCR. Sequencing was carried out with an Illumina HiSeq 2500. TCRdb reworked the public reads: Q25 trimming with fastp, MiXCR clone assembly, productive beta chains retained. Duplicate CDR3 protein sequences are folded into a single record with the most common DNA and genes. The sample table contains around 600,000 distinct CDR3 sequences; only one count was recorded for approximately 11% of them. Approximately 10% of the sample comes from the top ten. The sample was also linked to a second study, of T cells expressing NK-cell markers. That second report states: TCR beta cDNA libraries were prepared using 5'RACE template switching, which introduced a universal primer site and unique molecular identifiers.

Sequenced material: PBMCs from blood, taken on the day of vaccination. Every receptor here comes from a middle-aged man who received an inactivated influenza vaccine. Donor details come from another sample of the same person, matched by shared clones.

This clonotype was observed a few times. The rearrangement uses TRBV7-8 and TRBJ2-1, with D possibly called TRBD1 or TRBD2 (5 bases each). CDR1 is SGHVS, CDR2 FQNEAQ, per germline. The germline V and J ends were trimmed by 1 base and 2 bases, with 9 bases remaining between them. The CDR3 loop spans 15 amino acids. The CDR3 DNA sequence: TGTGCCAGCAGCTTAGAGGGACCAGCCTACAATGAGCAGTTCTTC. This gives the protein CASSLEGPAYNEQFF.

This clonotype was detected ten times or more. The gene calls are TRBV30 and TRBJ2-7, with 10 positions matching TRBD2. CDR1 is GTSNPN and CDR2 is SVGIG in the germline V gene (reference sequence). J lost 5 bases, V lost 2 bases, and 3 bases had no gene match. The CDR3 is 13 residues long. The CDR3 spells CAWSSGRGNEQYF. The CDR3 region has the DNA TGTGCCTGGAGTAGCGGGAGGGGTAACGAGCAGTACTTC.

The gene calls are TRBV7-3 and TRBJ2-7; weak D call: TRBD2 (6 bases). V lost 5 bases to trimming and J lost 2 bases, with 13 bases between them. In germline, CDR1 is SGHTA, CDR2 FQGTGA. The CDR3 consists of 14 residues. The CDR3, as DNA: TGTGCCAGCAGCACAGCGCGGGACCCCTACGAGCAGTACTTC. Protein: CASSTARDPYEQYF.

This clonotype came up a few times. The chain uses TRBV10-3 and TRBJ1-4; D gene uncertain. From germline, CDR1 is ENHRY and CDR2 SYGVKD. The length of the CDR3 is 15 residues. V lost 10 bases and J 3 bases, leaving 18 bases between the germline ends. CDR3 in DNA: TGTGCCACCAGCCTCGTTTTGGGAGCTAATGAAAAACTGTTTTTT. Translating it yields CATSLVLGANEKLFF.

In its sample, this clonotype was seen a few times. The V and J genes are TRBV12-3 or TRBV12-4 and TRBJ2-7, with unresolved D. The V end lost 3 bases, the J end lost 5 bases, and 11 bases lay between the germline ends. This CDR3 comprises 13 residues. CDR3 sequence reads: CASSLIYGNEQYF. The CDR3, as DNA: TGTGCCAGCAGTTTGATATATGGAAACGAGCAGTACTTC.

This clonotype showed up many times. The chain is built from TRBV3-1 and TRBJ2-2; D tentatively reads TRBD1 or TRBD2 (5 bases each). This CDR3 has 16 amino acids. Germline CDR1 LGHDT, CDR2 YNNKEL (reference sequence). Trimming shortened V by 3 bases and J by 3 bases, and 14 bases separated the two germline ends. The CDR3 nucleotides are TGTGCCAGCAGCCAGACACCTGGGGGACACACCGGGGAGCTGTTTTTT. Translation: CASSQTPGGHTGELFF.

The V call is TRBV20-1, the J call TRBJ2-5; D is unclear. Trimming took 3 bases from V and 4 from J, leaving 9 bases between them. This CDR3 contains 12 residues. The germline V gene encodes CDR1 DFQATT and CDR2 SNEGSKA (reference sequence). CDR3 DNA sequence: TGCAGTGCTAGTGGGCTCCGAGAGACCCAGTACTTC. Its translation: CSASGLRETQYF.